This T cell receptor (beta chain) is from a study of OX40 agonist ivuxolimab in advanced cancers. Across the study: Every patient in dose escalation had hepatocellular carcinoma, melanoma, renal cell or head and neck cancer. Findings of the study overall: The study observed clonal expansion of CD4+ and CD8+ blood T cells by week 6 at 0.1 to 3.0 mg/kg.

Remarks on this clone: Its antigen is unknown.

Trimming took 2 bases from V and 4 from J, leaving 5 bases between them. CDR3 length: 12 amino acids. CDR1 MDHEN and CDR2 SYDVKM come from the germline V gene. The data were produced by immunoSEQ multiplex PCR, yet TCRdb's version contains in-frame clones alone and is incomplete. The data contain approximately 100,000 clones, 90% of them singletons. The chain uses TRBV28 and TRBJ1-2, with D perhaps matching TRBD1 (5 bases). The sample here was CD4+ or CD8+ T cells sorted from blood, taken in a trial of the OX40 agonist ivuxolimab. This clonotype was sampled from an adult with an advanced solid tumor such as melanoma, head and neck, liver or kidney cancer. The CDR3 is CASSLDSYGYTF. CDR3 nucleotides: TGTGCCAGCAGTTTAGACAGCTATGGCTACACCTTC.